The 7 T cell receptor beta chains listed next were all sequenced from one sample in a study of T cell changes during pregnancy in multiple sclerosis. Method: immunoSEQ multiplex PCR; TCRdb's copy keeps in-frame clones and lacks some. Here the sample spans 65,000 to 90,000 clones, 85% to 95% being singletons. The material sequenced was peripheral blood, taken before pregnancy. The receptors were sampled from a female donor with multiple sclerosis, enrolled in a pregnancy study.

V usage is TRBV7-9 and J usage is TRBJ2-1; TRBD2 agrees at 8 bases. J was trimmed by 3 bases and V by 2 bases; bases with no gene match: 9. CDR3 size: 17 residues. The V gene's germline CDR1 is SEHNR and CDR2 FQNEAQ (reference sequence). The CDR3 spells CASSLRKAGVSYNEQFF. CDR3 in DNA: TGTGCCAGCAGCTTAAGAAAAGCGGGAGTCAGCTACAATGAGCAGTTCTTC.

This sequence joins TRBV5-8 and TRBJ2-7, with no clear D. Trimming left V 4 bases short and J 6 bases short, with 11 bases between. Germline V gives CDR1 SGHTS, CDR2 YDEGEE. The length of the CDR3 is 12 residues. For the CDR3, the DNA is TGTGCCAGCAGCAGATATACGGGCGAGCAGTACTTC. It encodes CASSRYTGEQYF.

This chain connects TRBV27 to TRBJ2-3; the D gene is possibly TRBD1 (6 bases). V was clipped by 6 bases and J by 1 base, with 14 bases between them. The CDR3 loop spans 15 amino acids. Germline assignment: CDR1 MNHEY and CDR2 SMNVEV (reference sequence). In DNA form, the CDR3 reads TGTGCCAGCAGCCTCAGGGGAGCCGGCACAGATACGCAGTATTTT. This sequence encodes CASSLRGAGTDTQYF.

The rearrangement uses TRBV29-1 and TRBJ2-1; TRBD1 agrees at 10 bases. The J segment lost 8 bases and the V segment lost 6 bases, leaving 13 bases of the junction unmatched. Germline CDR1 reads SQVTM; CDR2 reads ANQGSEA. The CDR3 spans 15 residues. This CDR3 reads CSVPLWDRGSDEQFF. The CDR3, as DNA: TGCAGCGTACCGCTCTGGGACAGGGGATCAGATGAGCAGTTCTTC.

This clone was seen once. J is TRBJ1-1 and V is TRBV11-1; 8 nucleotides match TRBD1. Losses at the gene ends were 5 bases for V and 5 bases for J; bases not matched to a gene: 10. Germline V gene sequence: CDR1 SGHAT, CDR2 FQDESV (reference sequence). The CDR3 totals 15 residues. Here the CDR3 reads CASSPGRGRQTEAFF. For the CDR3, the DNA is TGTGCCAGCAGCCCGGGCAGGGGGCGTCAGACTGAAGCTTTCTTT.

This chain connects TRBV19 to TRBJ1-5; D gene ambiguous. The CDR3 consists of 12 residues. The germline V and J ends were trimmed by 10 bases and 9 bases, with 16 bases remaining between them. Germline-derived CDR1 and CDR2 are LNHDA and SQIVND (reference sequence). CDR3 residues: CATSPQAGPQHF. The CDR3, as DNA: TGTGCCACCTCTCCTCAGGCGGGGCCCCAGCATTTT.

V gene TRBV19 combines with J gene TRBJ2-7, with a weak D call TRBD1 (6 bases). V was cut by 8 bases and J by 2 bases, with 16 bases left in between. The germline V gene has CDR1 LNHDA and CDR2 SQIVND (reference sequence). This CDR3 is built from 14 residues. CDR3 DNA sequence: TGTGCCAGTCGCGTTGACAGGAATGCCTACGAGCAGTACTTC. Translated: CASRVDRNAYEQYF. The full variable domain, rest sourced from reference TRBV19 and TRBJ2-7, is DGGITQSPKYLFRKEGQNVTLSCEQNLNHDAMYWYRQDPGQGLRLIYYSQIVNDFQKGDIAEGYSVSREKKESFPLTVTSAQKNPTAFYLCASRVDRNAYEQYFGPGTRLTVT.